The 13 T cell receptor beta chains in this list originate from one sample, sequenced in a study of shared clonotypes between healthy human individuals. CD45RO-negative, CCR7-positively selected cells formed the naive CD8 fraction, excluding terminally differentiated effector memory CD45RA+ cells. Assay: immunoSEQ multiplex PCR; the TCRdb copy retains only in-frame clones and omits some. The sample has millions of clones; about 92% are singletons. The sequenced sample was naive CD8+ T cells from PBMCs. These receptors all come from a young man in good health. Some clones in this sample may be carry-over from other donors' samples.

The gene calls are TRBV4-1 and TRBJ2-7; no clear D. The CDR3 covers 15 residues. Trimming took 0 bases from V and 4 from J, leaving 13 bases between them. Germline assignment: CDR1 MGHRA and CDR2 YSYEKL. As DNA, the CDR3 is TGCGCCAGCAGCCAAGATTACCAGGTAGGGTACGAGCAGTACTTC. Translating it yields CASSQDYQVGYEQYF.

The rearrangement uses TRBV28 and TRBJ2-1; possible D gene TRBD1, 5 bases. CDR3 length: 11 residues. V dropped 6 bases and J dropped 7 bases, with 7 bases sitting between them. Germline values: CDR1 MDHEN, CDR2 SYDVKM. CDR3 sequence (DNA): TGTGCCAGCAGCCGACAGAATGAGCAGTTCTTC. Its protein is CASSRQNEQFF.

The V and J genes are TRBV19 and TRBJ1-4; D remains unclear. The V gene lost 5 bases and the J gene lost 8 bases, with 21 bases spanning the gap. Germline lookup yields CDR1 LNHDA and CDR2 SQIVND (reference sequence). This CDR3 is built from 16 residues. This CDR3 is CASSSKGTYVGEKLFF. The CDR3 DNA reads as TGTGCCAGTAGTTCCAAAGGCACCTACGTTGGCGAAAAACTGTTTTTT. Drawing the rest from reference TRBV19 and TRBJ1-4, the complete variable domain is DGGITQSPKYLFRKEGQNVTLSCEQNLNHDAMYWYRQDPGQGLRLIYYSQIVNDFQKGDIAEGYSVSREKKESFPLTVTSAQKNPTAFYLCASSSKGTYVGEKLFFGSGTQLSVL.

V is TRBV5-4 and J is TRBJ2-1; the D is unclear. Germline V gives CDR1 SGHNT, CDR2 YYREEE (reference sequence). The CDR3 has 16 amino acids. The V end lost 5 bases, the J end lost 1 base, and 16 bases lay between the germline ends. The CDR3 DNA reads as TGTGCCAGCAGGGCGTGGGCGGACCTTTCCTACAATGAGCAGTTCTTC. This gives the protein CASRAWADLSYNEQFF.

The rearrangement joins TRBV6-1 to TRBJ2-1; 7 nucleotides line up with TRBD2. This CDR3 has 18 residues. The trim removed 3 bases at V and 9 bases at J, leaving 20 bases unmatched. From germline, CDR1 is MNHNS and CDR2 SASEGT. The CDR3 loop is CASSDLAALGVRYGEQFF. CDR3 in DNA: TGTGCCAGCAGTGACCTAGCGGCGCTGGGAGTAAGATACGGTGAGCAGTTCTTC.

The J gene is TRBJ2-1, the V gene TRBV6-5, with D uncertain. V shed 0 bases and J shed 7 bases, with 7 bases lying between them. From germline, CDR1 is MNHEY and CDR2 SVGAGI. The CDR3 contains 13 residues. CDR3 in DNA: TGTGCCAGCAGTTACTCCCCGGTTAATGAGCAGTTCTTC. Translated, it gives CASSYSPVNEQFF.

The chain is built from TRBV7-3 and TRBJ1-1, with a weak D call TRBD1 (6 bases). The CDR3 runs 14 residues. V gave up 6 bases and J gave up 5 bases, with 16 bases separating them. Germline CDR1 is SGHTA and CDR2 is FQGTGA. In DNA, the CDR3 is TGTGCCAGCAGTACTGGGGGCTGGGGAACTGAAGCTTTCTTT. It encodes CASSTGGWGTEAFF. Complete variable domain (other parts from reference TRBV7-3 and TRBJ1-1): GAGVSQTPSNKVTEKGKYVELRCDPISGHTALYWYRQSLGQGPEFLIYFQGTGAADDSGLPNDRFFAVRPEGSVSTLKIQRTERGDSAVYLCASSTGGWGTEAFFGQGTRLTVV.

The rearrangement links TRBV9 to TRBJ2-7; D might be TRBD1 (6 bases). The CDR3 totals 17 residues. Trimming pared 3 bases from V and 2 bases from J, leaving 21 bases between. Per germline, CDR1 SGDLS and CDR2 YYNGEE. The CDR3 reads CASSAYPQGYGAYEQYF. The CDR3 nucleotides read TGTGCCAGCAGCGCGTACCCCCAGGGGTATGGAGCCTACGAGCAGTACTTC. Combining the CDR3 with reference TRBV9 and TRBJ2-7 gives the whole variable domain DSGVTQTPKHLITATGQRVTLRCSPRSGDLSVYWYQQSLDQGLQFLIQYYNGEERAKGNILERFSAQQFPDLHSELNLSSLELGDSALYFCASSAYPQGYGAYEQYFGPGTRLTVT.

V is TRBV7-9 and J is TRBJ1-5, with TRBD1 identical over 9 bases. The CDR3 runs to 15 residues. CDR1 is SEHNR, CDR2 FQNEAQ, per germline (reference sequence). Trimming cost V 3 bases and J 5 bases; bases outside gene matches: 5. In DNA form, the CDR3 reads TGTGCCAGCAGCTTGGGACAGGGTCGGTATCAGCCCCAGCATTTT. Amino acids: CASSLGQGRYQPQHF.

This chain joins TRBV18 and TRBJ2-2; TRBD1 agrees at 11 bases. The CDR3 has 15 amino acids. Germline trimming cut 4 bases from V and 4 bases from J; bases unmatched to any gene: 2. The germline CDR1 and CDR2 sequences are KGHSH and LQKENI. The CDR3 reads CASSLDRGPTGELFF. CDR3 nucleotide sequence: TGTGCCAGCTCACTGGACAGGGGGCCCACCGGGGAGCTGTTTTTT.

The CDR3 DNA sequence: TGTGCCAGCAGTCCGGGACGTGGGGCCAACGTCCTGACTTTC. It encodes CASSPGRGANVLTF. J is TRBJ2-6 and V is TRBV6-1; D is possibly TRBD1 or TRBD2 (5 bases each). This CDR3 has 14 amino acids. CDR1 is MNHNS and CDR2 is SASEGT in the germline V gene. V gave up 5 bases and J gave up 3 bases, with 8 bases separating them.

In this sample, this clone turned up once. The chain couples TRBV5-6 to TRBJ2-7, with TRBD1 as a possible D gene (5 bases). The V gene's germline CDR1 is SGHDT and CDR2 YYEEEE. The V and J ends lost 0 bases and 4 bases respectively, with 14 bases between them. The CDR3 extends over 15 amino acids. CDR3 in DNA: TGTGCCAGCAGCTTGGCCACCCAGGGATGGTACGAGCAGTACTTC. It translates to CASSLATQGWYEQYF.

This rearrangement joins TRBV14 to TRBJ2-7; D call uncertain. Trimming cost V 6 bases and J 3 bases, with 12 bases left between them. The CDR3 is made up of 13 amino acids. Germline CDR1 is SGHDN and CDR2 is FVKESK. In DNA form, the CDR3 reads TGTGCCAGCAGTCATGCCGGCAGCTACGAGCAGTACTTC. Protein product: CASSHAGSYEQYF.